This paragraph covers one TCR beta chain sequence. What it binds is not known. UMI-labeled TRB cDNA libraries were prepared by 5' RACE. Reprocessing the 5' RACE reads, TCRdb reports a single entry for every CDR3 protein and omits DNA. The sample holds 120,000 or so distinct CDR3 sequences. Germline CDR1 and CDR2: SGHAT and FQNNGV. CDR3 length equals 12 residues. The sample is drawn from a study of CXCR3-negative and CXCR3-positive naive CD8 T cells. General observations from the study: Compared with CXCR3-negative naive cells, CXCR3-positive naive cells showed more hydrophobic TRB CDR3s.

Those CD8+ T cells considered naive were CD45RO-CCR7+CD27+CD95-. The genes are TRBV11-2 and TRBJ2-1. The TCR sequence derives from a human donor in good health. Some clones in this sample may be carry-over from other donors' samples. Sequencing was performed on naive CXCR3+ CD8+ T cells from blood. The subset denotes: CD45RO-CCR7+CD27+CD95- naive CD8+ T cells expressing CXCR3 (TNR3+). The CDR3 sequence: CASSLEGNGQFF.